Shown below are 28 T cell receptor beta chains from a single sample sequenced in a study of blood T cells in healthy people across ages. Using a J-beta primer mix together with a sample-barcoded 5' primer, a second PCR was run for about 6 to 12 cycles. In TCRdb, the 5' RACE reads were re-called with MiXCR into one record per CDR3 protein. This table has roughly 1.6 million distinct CDR3 sequences, 30% to 40% appearing once. The sequencing input was blood. The receptors shown here come from a woman between 25 and 40 years old in good health.

The chain has TRBV27 and TRBJ2-2; D tentatively reads TRBD1 or TRBD2 (5 bases each). The germline V gene has CDR1 MNHEY and CDR2 SMNVEV (reference sequence). The CDR3 runs to 17 residues. The V gene lost 3 bases and the J gene lost 2 bases, with 16 bases spanning the gap. Here the CDR3 reads CASSLSGATGNTGELFF. The CDR3, as DNA: TGTGCCAGCAGTTTGTCCGGGGCAACGGGCAACACCGGGGAGCTGTTTTTT.

This clonotype was seen more than once but under ten times. The chain recombines TRBV10-3 with TRBJ1-2; 10 bases align to TRBD1. CDR1 and CDR2 (germline): ENHRY, SYGVKD. The V and J ends lost 5 bases and 2 bases, in that order; junction bases with no gene match: 11. The CDR3 length is 17 residues. CDR3 sequence: CAISYKRTGGSNYGYTF. In DNA, the CDR3 is TGTGCCATCAGTTACAAAAGGACAGGGGGTTCAAACTATGGCTACACCTTC.

This chain connects TRBV11-3 to TRBJ2-3; D is unclear. The CDR3 totals 14 residues. Between the trimmed V and J ends, which lost 2 bases and 2 bases, there was a span of 8 bases. Germline V gene sequence: CDR1 SGHNT, CDR2 YENEEA. The CDR3 coding sequence is TGTGCCAGCAGCTTAAGCAGCTACACAGATACGCAGTATTTT. It encodes CASSLSSYTDTQYF. Combining the CDR3 with reference TRBV11-3 and TRBJ2-3 gives the whole variable domain EAGVVQSPRYKIIEKKQPVAFWCNPISGHNTLYWYLQNLGQGPELLIRYENEEAVDDSQLPKDRFSAERLKGVDSTLKIQPAELGDSAVYLCASSLSSYTDTQYFGPGTRLTVL.

This chain uses TRBV7-9 with TRBJ2-2; TRBD2 matches 10 bases. V dropped 6 bases and J dropped 6; count of bases not matched to a gene: 7. This CDR3 spans 15 amino acids. Germline lookup yields CDR1 SEHNR and CDR2 FQNEAQ (reference sequence). The CDR3, as DNA: TGTGCCAGCAGACCCACTAGCGGGAAGGCCGGGGAGCTGTTTTTT. Protein: CASRPTSGKAGELFF.

This clonotype was observed a few times. This rearrangement joins TRBV7-8 to TRBJ2-5; TRBD1 might be the D (7 bases). Trimming took 2 bases from V and 0 from J, leaving 19 bases between them. Per the germline V gene, CDR1 is SGHVS and CDR2 is FQNEAQ. The CDR3 loop spans 18 amino acids. CDR3 loop: CASSLRTAGQYDQETQYF. The CDR3 DNA sequence: TGTGCCAGCAGCTTAAGAACGGCGGGACAGTACGACCAAGAGACCCAGTACTTC.

This clonotype was counted at least ten times. The chain couples TRBV29-1 to TRBJ2-7; 9 nucleotides agree with TRBD1. With 5 bases clipped from V and 5 bases from J, the junction kept 7 bases outside the gene matches. CDR3 length: 13 amino acids. The germline V gene has CDR1 SQVTM and CDR2 ANQGSEA. The CDR3 region is CSVSDRGFDEQYF. In DNA form, the CDR3 reads TGCAGCGTTTCGGACAGGGGTTTTGACGAGCAGTACTTC.

This clonotype was observed a few times. The CDR3 sequence: CASSLGRALNSPLHF. The CDR3 nucleotides read TGTGCCAGCAGCTTAGGCAGGGCTCTGAATTCACCCCTCCACTTT. This sequence joins TRBV13 and TRBJ1-6, with a possible D match to TRBD1 (5 bases). V lost 0 bases and J 7 bases, leaving 10 bases between the germline ends. CDR1 and CDR2 (germline): PRHDT, FYEKMQ (reference sequence). The CDR3 length is 15 residues.

This clonotype was counted many times. This chain connects TRBV27 to TRBJ2-7, with D unclear. Germline V gene data show CDR1 as MNHEY and CDR2 as SMNVEV (reference sequence). V was trimmed by 3 bases and J by 0 bases, leaving 6 bases between them. The CDR3 runs 13 residues. The CDR3 sequence: CASSFQSSYEQYF. CDR3 bases: TGTGCCAGCAGTTTCCAGAGCTCCTACGAGCAGTACTTC.

The chain links TRBV12-3 or TRBV12-4 to TRBJ1-5, with a weak D call TRBD1 (5 bases). The CDR3 length is 17 residues. V shed 6 bases and J shed 0 bases, with 18 bases lying between them. Here the CDR3 reads CASRQTTAPHSNQPQHF. Here the CDR3 DNA reads TGTGCCAGCAGACAAACGACAGCGCCACATAGCAATCAGCCCCAGCATTTT.

This clonotype was detected only a few times. This chain uses TRBV6-1 with TRBJ2-1, with 9 bases identical to TRBD2. This CDR3 spans 16 amino acids. With V trimmed by 8 bases and J by 0 bases, 8 bases remained unmatched. Germline values: CDR1 MNHNS, CDR2 SASEGT. This chain's CDR3 is CASRSRGGGSYNEQFF. In DNA form, the CDR3 reads TGTGCCAGCCGGTCGCGGGGGGGCGGCTCCTACAATGAGCAGTTCTTC.

This clonotype showed up many times. V usage is TRBV6-4 and J usage is TRBJ2-7, with 11 bases matching TRBD2. Germline-derived CDR1 and CDR2 are MRHNA and SNTAGT. CDR3 length: 13 amino acids. With V trimmed by 6 bases and J by 7 bases, 5 bases remained unmatched. CDR3 amino acids: CASSTSGSSEQYF. As DNA, the CDR3 is TGTGCCAGCAGCACTAGCGGGAGTAGTGAGCAGTACTTC.

This clonotype was seen only once. The V and J genes are TRBV5-6 and TRBJ2-5; D possibly corresponds to TRBD2 (5 bases). Gene TRBJ2-7 matches the end of the DNA better, so the J call may be wrong. Germline CDR1 reads SGHDT; CDR2 reads YYEEEE. The CDR3 runs to 14 residues. The CDR3 sequence is CASSSEGGEYEQYF. The CDR3 DNA is TGTGCCAGCAGCTCCGAGGGCGGAGAATACGAGCAGTACTTC.

This clonotype was detected a few times. The genes are TRBV28 and TRBJ1-6; 11 bases agree with TRBD1. Germline CDR1 MDHEN, CDR2 SYDVKM. The CDR3 extends over 15 amino acids. With V trimmed by 6 bases and J by 7 bases, 5 bases remained unmatched. The CDR3: CASSRRDRGNSPLHF. The CDR3 DNA reads TGTGCCAGCAGCCGCCGGGACAGGGGGAATTCACCCCTCCACTTT.

The chain links TRBV29-1 to TRBJ2-7, with TRBD2 matching over 11 bases. CDR3 length: 14 amino acids. Germline CDR1 SQVTM, CDR2 ANQGSEA. Germline trimming cut 6 bases from V and 3 bases from J; bases unmatched to any gene: 7. CDR3 protein: CSVAPGLADYEQYF. For the CDR3, the DNA is TGCAGCGTAGCTCCGGGACTAGCGGACTACGAGCAGTACTTC.

The genes are TRBV28 and TRBJ1-4, with 7 nucleotides matching TRBD1. Germline CDR1 MDHEN, CDR2 SYDVKM. CDR3 size: 15 residues. The trim removed 6 bases at V and 0 bases at J, leaving 4 bases unmatched. The CDR3 sequence is CASRGGFATNEKLFF. The CDR3 nucleotides read TGTGCCAGCAGAGGGGGCTTTGCAACTAATGAAAAACTGTTTTTT.

The chain is built from TRBV28 and TRBJ2-1, with 7 positions matching TRBD2. Germline V CDR1 and CDR2: MDHEN, SYDVKM. The V gene end was trimmed by 5 bases and the J gene end by 8 bases; junction bases not matched to a gene: 15. The CDR3 extends over 16 amino acids. The CDR3 protein is CASSLNQGLGRDEQFF. The CDR3 coding sequence is TGTGCCAGCAGTCTTAATCAAGGACTAGGAAGGGATGAGCAGTTCTTC.

This clonotype was detected ten times or more. V and J are TRBV20-1 and TRBJ1-2; 7 bases map to TRBD1. This CDR3 comprises 13 residues. The ends lost 5 bases at V and 4 bases at J; junction bases unmatched: 7. In germline, CDR1 is DFQATT, CDR2 SNEGSKA (reference sequence). The CDR3 DNA sequence: TGCAGTGCTTCCCCCGGGACAGCCTATGGCTACACCTTC. This translates into CSASPGTAYGYTF.

The CDR3 DNA reads TGTGCCAGCAGCTTATTAGCGGGGGCCCTCACAGATACGCAGTATTTT. Protein: CASSLLAGALTDTQYF. The chain carries TRBV7-8 and TRBJ2-3; TRBD2 agrees at 9 bases. The CDR3 is 16 residues long. Trimming removed 2 bases from V and 2 bases from J; junction bases left unmatched: 5. Germline CDR1 and CDR2: SGHVS and FQNEAQ.

The chain uses TRBV15 and TRBJ1-4; TRBD1 might be the D (6 bases). CDR3 length equals 19 residues. Trimming shortened V by 1 base and J by 1 base, and 19 bases separated the two germline ends. CDR1 LNHNV and CDR2 YYDKDF come from the germline V gene (reference sequence). As DNA, the CDR3 is TGTGCCACCAGCAGAGCTGCCTGGTGGGGGGGCGGAACTAATGAAAAACTGTTTTTT. Translated: CATSRAAWWGGGTNEKLFF.

The chain links TRBV9 to TRBJ2-7, with D possibly TRBD1 on 6 matching bases. The CDR3 runs 15 residues. The V gene's germline CDR1 is SGDLS and CDR2 YYNGEE. V shed 4 bases and J shed 1 base, with 15 bases lying between them. The CDR3 is CASSSGRGISYEQYF. The DNA of the CDR3 is TGTGCCAGCAGCTCCGGTAGGGGGATATCCTACGAGCAGTACTTC.

The chain employs TRBV7-2 and TRBJ2-1; no definite D call. The V end lost 4 bases, the J end lost 4 bases, and 14 bases lay between the germline ends. The length of the CDR3 is 15 residues. Germline-derived CDR1 and CDR2 are SGHTA and FQGNSA. DNA for the CDR3: TGTGCCAGCAGCTACGATTCTAGTCCATACAATGAGCAGTTCTTC. This codes for CASSYDSSPYNEQFF.

The rearrangement uses TRBV7-9 and TRBJ2-7; TRBD1 agrees at 8 bases. The germline CDR1 and CDR2 sequences are SEHNR and FQNEAQ (reference sequence). Trimming cost V 5 bases and J 5 bases; bases outside gene matches: 14. This CDR3 comprises 16 residues. The CDR3 DNA follows: TGTGCCAGCAGCCTTGGGGACAGGTATCCCCGGGACGAGCAGTACTTC. It codes for CASSLGDRYPRDEQYF.

This clonotype was seen only a few times. V usage is TRBV5-1 and J usage is TRBJ1-2, with unresolved D. The V end was cut by 1 base, the J end by 4 bases, with 8 bases between. In germline, CDR1 is SGHRS, CDR2 YFSETQ. The CDR3 has 13 amino acids. CDR3 sequence (DNA): TGCGCCAGCAGCTTGCCAGAAAGCTATGGCTACACCTTC. Translated, it gives CASSLPESYGYTF.

The rearrangement joins TRBV20-1 to TRBJ2-1; D uncertain. CDR3 length: 13 residues. The germline V gene encodes CDR1 DFQATT and CDR2 SNEGSKA (reference sequence). V lost 6 bases and J 0 bases, leaving 9 bases between the germline ends. CDR3 in DNA: TGCAGTGCCGTGGATAGCTCCTACAATGAGCAGTTCTTC. It translates to CSAVDSSYNEQFF.

This chain joins TRBV20-1 and TRBJ2-5; the match to TRBD2 covers 10 bases. Per germline, CDR1 DFQATT and CDR2 SNEGSKA (reference sequence). Trimming removed 0 bases from V and 4 bases from J; junction bases left unmatched: 11. This CDR3 region has 17 residues. The DNA of the CDR3 is TGCAGTGCTAGAGATTACCACTTAGCGGGGGGAGGAGAGACCCAGTACTTC. Translated: CSARDYHLAGGGETQYF.

The J gene is TRBJ2-7, the V gene TRBV27, with a weak D call TRBD2 (6 bases). Germline-derived CDR1 and CDR2 are MNHEY and SMNVEV (reference sequence). The CDR3 has 14 residues. V was shortened by 3 bases and J by 7 bases, with 16 bases between the two germline ends. CDR3 sequence reads: CASSLDQAEGEQYF. CDR3 bases: TGTGCCAGCAGTTTGGACCAGGCGGAGGGGGAGCAGTACTTC.

This clonotype was counted between two and nine times. The chain joins TRBV14 to TRBJ2-5; D call uncertain. Germline CDR1 reads SGHDN; CDR2 reads FVKESK. With 2 bases removed from V and 1 base from J, the gap between germline ends came to 5 bases. The CDR3 totals 13 residues. CDR3 sequence (DNA): TGTGCCAGCAGCCAATATCTCCAAGAGACCCAGTACTTC. Translation: CASSQYLQETQYF.

This chain connects TRBV9 to TRBJ2-7; weak D call: TRBD1 (5 bases). V was clipped by 4 bases and J by 0 bases, with 11 bases between them. Germline-derived CDR1 and CDR2 are SGDLS and YYNGEE. The length of the CDR3 is 14 residues. The CDR3 nucleotides are TGTGCCAGCAGCCGGACAAGCCCCTCCTACGAGCAGTACTTC. It codes for CASSRTSPSYEQYF.